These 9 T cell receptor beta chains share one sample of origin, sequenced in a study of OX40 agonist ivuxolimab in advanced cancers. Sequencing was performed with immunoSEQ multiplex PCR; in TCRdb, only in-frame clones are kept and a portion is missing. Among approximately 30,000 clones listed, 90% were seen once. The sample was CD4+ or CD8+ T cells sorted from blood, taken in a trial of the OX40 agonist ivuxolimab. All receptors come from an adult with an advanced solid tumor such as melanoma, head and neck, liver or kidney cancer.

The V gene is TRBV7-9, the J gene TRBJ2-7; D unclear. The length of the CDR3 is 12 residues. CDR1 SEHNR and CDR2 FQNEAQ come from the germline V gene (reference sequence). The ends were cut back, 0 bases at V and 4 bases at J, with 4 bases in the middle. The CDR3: CASSLAEYEQYF. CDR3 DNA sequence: TGTGCCAGCAGCTTAGCAGAATACGAGCAGTACTTC.

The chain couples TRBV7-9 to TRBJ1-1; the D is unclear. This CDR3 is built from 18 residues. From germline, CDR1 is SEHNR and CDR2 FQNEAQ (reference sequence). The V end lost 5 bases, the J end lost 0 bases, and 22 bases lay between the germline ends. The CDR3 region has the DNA TGTGCCAGCAGCGAAGCCCGGATTTTAGGCTGGATGAACACTGAAGCTTTCTTT. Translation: CASSEARILGWMNTEAFF.

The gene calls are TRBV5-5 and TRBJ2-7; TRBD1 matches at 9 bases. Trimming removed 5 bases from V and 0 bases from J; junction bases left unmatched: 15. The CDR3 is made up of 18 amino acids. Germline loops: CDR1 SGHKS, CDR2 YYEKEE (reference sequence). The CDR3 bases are TGTGCCAGCAGTCTCACCAGGGGCCCGACAGGGGGCTCCTACGAGCAGTACTTC. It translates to CASSLTRGPTGGSYEQYF.

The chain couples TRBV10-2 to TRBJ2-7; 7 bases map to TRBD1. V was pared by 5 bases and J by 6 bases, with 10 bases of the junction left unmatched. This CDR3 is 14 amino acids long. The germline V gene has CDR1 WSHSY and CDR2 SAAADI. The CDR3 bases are TGCGCCAGCAGTCACAACAGGGGATATGGCGAGCAGTACTTC. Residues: CASSHNRGYGEQYF.

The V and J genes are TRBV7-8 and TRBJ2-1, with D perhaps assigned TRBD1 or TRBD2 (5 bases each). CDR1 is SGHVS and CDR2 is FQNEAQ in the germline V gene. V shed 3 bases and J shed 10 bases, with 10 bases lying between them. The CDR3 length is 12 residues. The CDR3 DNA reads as TGTGCCAGCAGCTTGGGGACGGGGGAGCAGTTCTTC. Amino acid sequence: CASSLGTGEQFF.

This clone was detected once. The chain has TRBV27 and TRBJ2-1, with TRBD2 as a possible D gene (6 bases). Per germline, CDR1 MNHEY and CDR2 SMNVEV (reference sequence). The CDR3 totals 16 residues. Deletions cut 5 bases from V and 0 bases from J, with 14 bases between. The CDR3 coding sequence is TGTGCCAGCAGTGTAATCGGAGGGAGCTCCTACAATGAGCAGTTCTTC. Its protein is CASSVIGGSSYNEQFF.

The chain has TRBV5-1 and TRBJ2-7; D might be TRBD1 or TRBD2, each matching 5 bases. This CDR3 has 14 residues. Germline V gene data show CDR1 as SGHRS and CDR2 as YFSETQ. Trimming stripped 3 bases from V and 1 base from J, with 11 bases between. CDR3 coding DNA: TGCGCCAGCAGCTCGGGACGTAATTCCTACGAGCAGTACTTC. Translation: CASSSGRNSYEQYF.

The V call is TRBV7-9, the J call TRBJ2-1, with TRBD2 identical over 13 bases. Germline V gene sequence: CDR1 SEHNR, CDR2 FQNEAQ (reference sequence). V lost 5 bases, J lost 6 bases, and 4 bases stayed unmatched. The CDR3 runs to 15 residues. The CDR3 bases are TGTGCCAGCAGCCCAAGGACTAGCGGGGGCAATGAGCAGTTCTTC. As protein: CASSPRTSGGNEQFF.

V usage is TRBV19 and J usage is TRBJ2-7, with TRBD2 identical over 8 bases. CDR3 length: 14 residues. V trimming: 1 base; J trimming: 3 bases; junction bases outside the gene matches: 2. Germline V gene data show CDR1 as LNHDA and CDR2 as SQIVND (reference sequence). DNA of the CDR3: TGTGCCAGTAGTATAGCTCTAGCGGGCTACGAGCAGTACTTC. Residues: CASSIALAGYEQYF.